This TCR beta chain was observed in a study of cytomegalovirus exposure and HLA in healthy donors. Study outcomes and limitations: The authors later found most CMV-associated TCR beta chains appeared HLA-restricted.

The PCR contained 60 Vbeta and 13 Jbeta primers. Profiled with immunoSEQ multiplex PCR; TCRdb holds only in-frame clones, not every one. The sample has about 60,000 clones, approximately 80% seen once. This clone turned up a few times. What it binds is unknown. The junction had 5 bases not matched to a gene; V was cut back by 0 bases and J by 4 bases. Germline assignment: CDR1 SGDLS and CDR2 YYNGEE. There are 15 residues in the CDR3. This sequence originates from a female donor in good health and CMV-seronegative. This chain links TRBV9 with TRBJ2-3; 7 bases align to TRBD2. Sequenced input: PBMCs. CDR3 amino acids: CASSVAQLASDTQYF. CDR3 sequence (DNA): TGTGCCAGCAGCGTAGCCCAACTAGCGTCAGATACGCAGTATTTT.